The TCR beta chain under discussion was sequenced for a study of CD8 T cells in Susac syndrome. The CDR3 extends over 17 amino acids. CDR1 and CDR2 from the germline V gene are DFQATT and SNEGSKA (reference sequence). V lost 5 bases, J lost 4 bases, and 18 bases stayed unmatched. Study-wide findings and caveats: In total CD8+ repertoires, some 15 Susac-specific public clones were found, and CD8+ TEMRA repertoires had roughly five. CD8+ clonal expansion in Susac peaked in TEMRA cells and active patients. The study's TCR sequencing and HLA analysis covered a relatively small number of individuals, and the study acknowledged this.

Random-hexamer reverse transcription was applied to about 0.5 to 1 ug RNA. In TCRdb, the immunoSEQ multiplex PCR reads were re-called with MiXCR into one record per CDR3 protein. The table records some 130,000 distinct CDR3 sequences, just under 95% of them present only once. Of note for this clonotype: Its antigen is not identified.

The sequenced sample consisted of CD8+ T cells from PBMCs. This receptor was obtained from a human donor with Susac syndrome. The V call is TRBV20-1, the J call TRBJ1-2, with TRBD1 identical over 8 bases. The CDR3 DNA is TGCAGTGCTGGGGTCTTGTTCGGACGACAGGGGACCTATGGCTACACCTTC. This gives the protein CSAGVLFGRQGTYGYTF.